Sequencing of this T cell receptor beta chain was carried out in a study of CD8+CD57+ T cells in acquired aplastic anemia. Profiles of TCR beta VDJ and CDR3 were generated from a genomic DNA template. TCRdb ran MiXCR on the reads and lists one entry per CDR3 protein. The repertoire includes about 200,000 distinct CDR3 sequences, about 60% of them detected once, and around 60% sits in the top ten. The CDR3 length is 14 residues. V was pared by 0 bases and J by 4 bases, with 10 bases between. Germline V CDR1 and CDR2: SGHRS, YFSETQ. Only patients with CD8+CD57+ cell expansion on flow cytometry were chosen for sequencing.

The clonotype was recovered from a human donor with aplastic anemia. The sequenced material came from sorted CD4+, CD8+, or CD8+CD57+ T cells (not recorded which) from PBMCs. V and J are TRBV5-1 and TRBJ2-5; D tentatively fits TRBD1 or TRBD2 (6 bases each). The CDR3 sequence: CASSLDGGPETQYF. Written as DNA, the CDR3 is TGCGCCAGCAGCTTGGACGGGGGCCCAGAGACCCAGTACTTC. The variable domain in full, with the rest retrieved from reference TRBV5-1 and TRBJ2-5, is KAGVTQTPRYLIKTRGQQVTLSCSPISGHRSVSWYQQTPGQGLQFLFEYFSETQRNKGNFPGRFSGRQFSNSRSEMNVSTLELGDSALYLCASSLDGGPETQYFGPGTRLLVL.